This T cell receptor beta chain was documented in a study of CD8 T cells in Susac syndrome. After extraction with the RNeasy kit, 0.5 to 1 ug of the RNA was reverse transcribed using random hexamers. MiXCR was run by TCRdb on the immunoSEQ multiplex PCR reads, yielding one entry per CDR3 protein. The data show approximately 200,000 distinct CDR3 sequences, 90% to 95% seen once. Specimen: CD4+ T cells from PBMCs. The sequence was collected from a human donor with multiple sclerosis.

DNA for the CDR3: TGCGCCAGCAGCCAAGACGAGCGGGCCAGCACAGATACGCAGTATTTT. It encodes CASSQDERASTDTQYF. The chain couples TRBV4-1 to TRBJ2-3, with D tentatively TRBD2 (6 bases). This CDR3 spans 16 amino acids. The V gene lost 0 bases and the J gene lost 0 bases, with 10 bases spanning the gap. Looked up from germline, CDR1 is MGHRA and CDR2 is YSYEKL.